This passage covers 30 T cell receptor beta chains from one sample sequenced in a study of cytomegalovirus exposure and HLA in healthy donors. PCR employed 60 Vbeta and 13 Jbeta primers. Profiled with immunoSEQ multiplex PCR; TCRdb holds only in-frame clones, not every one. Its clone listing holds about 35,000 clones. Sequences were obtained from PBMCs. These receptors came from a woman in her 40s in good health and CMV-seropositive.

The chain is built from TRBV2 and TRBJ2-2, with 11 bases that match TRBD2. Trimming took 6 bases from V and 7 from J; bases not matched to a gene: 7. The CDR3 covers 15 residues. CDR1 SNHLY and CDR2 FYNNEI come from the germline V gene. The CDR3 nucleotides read TGTGCCAGCAGGGAACTAGCGGGAGATGGCGGGGAGCTGTTTTTT. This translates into CASRELAGDGGELFF.

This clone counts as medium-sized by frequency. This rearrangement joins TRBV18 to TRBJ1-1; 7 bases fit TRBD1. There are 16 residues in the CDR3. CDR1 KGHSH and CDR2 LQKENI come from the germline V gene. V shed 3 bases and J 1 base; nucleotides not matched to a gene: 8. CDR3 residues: CASSPYHRGGNTEAFF. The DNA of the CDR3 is TGTGCCAGCTCACCCTACCACAGGGGAGGGAACACTGAAGCTTTCTTT.

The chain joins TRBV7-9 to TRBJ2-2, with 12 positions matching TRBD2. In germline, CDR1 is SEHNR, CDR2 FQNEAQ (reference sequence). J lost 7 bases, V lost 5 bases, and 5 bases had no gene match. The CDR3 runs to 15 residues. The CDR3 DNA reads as TGTGCCAGCAGCCAAGGACTAGCGGGACACGGGGAGCTGTTTTTT. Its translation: CASSQGLAGHGELFF.

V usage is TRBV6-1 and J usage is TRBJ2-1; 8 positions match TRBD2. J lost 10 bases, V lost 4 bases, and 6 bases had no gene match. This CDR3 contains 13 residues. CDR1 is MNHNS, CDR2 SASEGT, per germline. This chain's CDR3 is CASSVERELEQFF. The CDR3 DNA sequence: TGTGCCAGCAGTGTAGAGCGGGAGCTCGAGCAGTTCTTC.

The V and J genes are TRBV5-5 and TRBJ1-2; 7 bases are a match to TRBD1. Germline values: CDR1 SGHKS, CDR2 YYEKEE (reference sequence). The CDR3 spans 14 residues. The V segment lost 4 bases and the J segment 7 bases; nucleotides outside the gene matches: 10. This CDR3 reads CASSNNRGTGGYTF. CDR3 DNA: TGTGCCAGCAGCAATAACAGGGGAACGGGTGGCTACACCTTC.

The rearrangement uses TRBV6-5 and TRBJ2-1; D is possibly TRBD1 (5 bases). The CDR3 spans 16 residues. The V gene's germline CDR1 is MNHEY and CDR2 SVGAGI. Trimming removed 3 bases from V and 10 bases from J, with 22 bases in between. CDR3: CASSYLGALGLGEQFF. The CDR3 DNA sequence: TGTGCCAGCAGTTATTTAGGGGCTCTTGGGCTTGGGGAGCAGTTCTTC.

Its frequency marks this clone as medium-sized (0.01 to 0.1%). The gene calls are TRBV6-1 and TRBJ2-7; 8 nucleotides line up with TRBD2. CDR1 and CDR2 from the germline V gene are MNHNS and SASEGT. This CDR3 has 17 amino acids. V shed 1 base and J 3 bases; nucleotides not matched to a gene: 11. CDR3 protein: CASSEGDLAGNSYEQYF. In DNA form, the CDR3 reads TGTGCCAGCAGTGAAGGGGACTTAGCGGGAAACAGCTACGAGCAGTACTTC.

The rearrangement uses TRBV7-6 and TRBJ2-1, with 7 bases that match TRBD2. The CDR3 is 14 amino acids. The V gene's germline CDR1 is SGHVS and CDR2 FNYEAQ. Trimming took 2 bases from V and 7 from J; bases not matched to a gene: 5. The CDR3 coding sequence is TGTGCCAGCAGCTTAAGGACTAGTAGGAATGAGCAGTTCTTC. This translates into CASSLRTSRNEQFF.

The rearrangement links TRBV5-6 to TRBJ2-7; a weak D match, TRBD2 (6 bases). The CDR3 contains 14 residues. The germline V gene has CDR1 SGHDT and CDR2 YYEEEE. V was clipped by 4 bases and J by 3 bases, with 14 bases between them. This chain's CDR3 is CASSRGMGDYEQYF. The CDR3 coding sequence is TGTGCCAGCAGCCGGGGGATGGGGGACTACGAGCAGTACTTC. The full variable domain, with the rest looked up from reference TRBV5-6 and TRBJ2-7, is DAGVTQSPTHLIKTRGQQVTLRCSPKSGHDTVSWYQQALGQGPQFIFQYYEEEERQRGNFPDRFSGHQFPNYSSELNVNALLLGDSALYLCASSRGMGDYEQYFGPGTRLTVT.

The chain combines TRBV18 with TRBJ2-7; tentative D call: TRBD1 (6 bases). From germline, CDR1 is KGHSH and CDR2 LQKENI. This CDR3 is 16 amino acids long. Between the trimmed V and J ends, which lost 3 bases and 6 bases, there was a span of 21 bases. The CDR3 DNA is TGTGCCAGCTCACCCACCGGGACACGGTACGTCTCCGAGCAGTACTTC. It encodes CASSPTGTRYVSEQYF.

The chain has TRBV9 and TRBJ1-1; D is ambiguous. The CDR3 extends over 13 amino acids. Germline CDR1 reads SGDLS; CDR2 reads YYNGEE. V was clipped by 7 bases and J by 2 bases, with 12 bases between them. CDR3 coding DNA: TGTGCCAGCGCCCGGGATTTTAACACTGAAGCTTTCTTT. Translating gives CASARDFNTEAFF.

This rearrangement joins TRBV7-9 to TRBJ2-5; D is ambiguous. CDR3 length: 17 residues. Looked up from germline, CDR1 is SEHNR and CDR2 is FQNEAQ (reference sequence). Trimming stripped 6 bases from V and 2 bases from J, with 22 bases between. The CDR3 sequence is CASSRWASGLFQETQYF. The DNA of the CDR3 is TGTGCCAGCAGTCGATGGGCCTCCGGCCTTTTTCAAGAGACCCAGTACTTC.

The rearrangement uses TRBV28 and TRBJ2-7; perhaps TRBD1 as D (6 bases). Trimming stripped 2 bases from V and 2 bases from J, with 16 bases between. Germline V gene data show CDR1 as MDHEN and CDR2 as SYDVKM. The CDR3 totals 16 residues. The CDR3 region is CASSLGPGTNAYEQYF. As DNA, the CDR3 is TGTGCCAGCAGTTTAGGGCCCGGGACAAACGCCTACGAGCAGTACTTC.

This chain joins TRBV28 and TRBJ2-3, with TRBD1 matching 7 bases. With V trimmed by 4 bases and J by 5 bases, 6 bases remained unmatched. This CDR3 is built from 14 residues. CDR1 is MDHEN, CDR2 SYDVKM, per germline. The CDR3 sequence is CASSSPGQRDTQYF. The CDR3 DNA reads TGTGCCAGCAGTTCCCCGGGACAGCGAGATACGCAGTATTTT.

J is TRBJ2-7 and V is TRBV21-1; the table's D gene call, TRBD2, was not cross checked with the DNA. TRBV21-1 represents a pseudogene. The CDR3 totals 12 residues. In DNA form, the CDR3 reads TGTGCCAGCAGAGGGGGGGCTCTCGAGCAGTACTTC. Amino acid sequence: CASRGGALEQYF.

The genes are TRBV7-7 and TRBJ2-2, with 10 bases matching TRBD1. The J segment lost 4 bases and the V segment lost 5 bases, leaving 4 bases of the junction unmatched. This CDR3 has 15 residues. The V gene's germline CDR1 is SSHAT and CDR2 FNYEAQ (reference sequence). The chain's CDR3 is CASSAGQGVTGELFF. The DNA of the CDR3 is TGTGCCAGCAGCGCCGGACAGGGGGTCACCGGGGAGCTGTTTTTT.

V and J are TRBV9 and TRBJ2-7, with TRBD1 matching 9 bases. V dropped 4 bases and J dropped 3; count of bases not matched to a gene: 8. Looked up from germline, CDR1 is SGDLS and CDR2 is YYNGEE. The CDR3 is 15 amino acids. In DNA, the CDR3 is TGTGCCAGCAGCCTCGGGACAGGGAGGGGCTACGAGCAGTACTTC. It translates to CASSLGTGRGYEQYF.

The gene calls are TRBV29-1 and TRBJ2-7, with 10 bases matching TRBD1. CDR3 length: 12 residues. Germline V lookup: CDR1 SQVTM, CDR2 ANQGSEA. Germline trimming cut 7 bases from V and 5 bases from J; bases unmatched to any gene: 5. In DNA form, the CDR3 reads TGCAGCGCTAGACAGGGGGCCCACGAGCAGTACTTC. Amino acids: CSARQGAHEQYF.

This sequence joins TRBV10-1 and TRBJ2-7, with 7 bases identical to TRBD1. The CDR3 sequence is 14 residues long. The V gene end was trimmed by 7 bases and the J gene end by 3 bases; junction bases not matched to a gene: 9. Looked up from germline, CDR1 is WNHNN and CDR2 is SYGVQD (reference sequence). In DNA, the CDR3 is TGCGCCAGCACTCATGGACAGGCGGACTACGAGCAGTACTTC. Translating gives CASTHGQADYEQYF.

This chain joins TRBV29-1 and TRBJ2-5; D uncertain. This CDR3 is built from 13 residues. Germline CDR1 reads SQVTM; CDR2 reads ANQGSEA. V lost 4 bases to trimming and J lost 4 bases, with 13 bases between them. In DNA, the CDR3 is TGCAGCGTTGTTGGTCAGACGGGAGAGACCCAGTACTTC. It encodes CSVVGQTGETQYF.

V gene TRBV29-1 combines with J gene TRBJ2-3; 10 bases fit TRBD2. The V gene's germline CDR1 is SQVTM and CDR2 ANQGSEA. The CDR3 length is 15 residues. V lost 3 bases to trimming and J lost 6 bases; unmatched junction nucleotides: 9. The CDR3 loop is CSVEDLAGAADTQYF. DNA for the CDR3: TGCAGCGTTGAGGATCTAGCGGGAGCTGCGGATACGCAGTATTTT.

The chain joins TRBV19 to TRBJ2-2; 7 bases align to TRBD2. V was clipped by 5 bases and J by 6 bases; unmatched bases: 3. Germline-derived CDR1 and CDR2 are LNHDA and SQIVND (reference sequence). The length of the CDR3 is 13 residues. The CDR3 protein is CASSPLAAGELFF. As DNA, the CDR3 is TGTGCCAGTAGTCCGCTAGCGGCCGGGGAGCTGTTTTTT.

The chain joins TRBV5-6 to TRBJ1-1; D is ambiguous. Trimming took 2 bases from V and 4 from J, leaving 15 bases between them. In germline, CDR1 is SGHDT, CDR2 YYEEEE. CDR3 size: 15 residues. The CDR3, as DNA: TGTGCCAGCAGCTTCCCGGTTCGTTGGAGCACTGAAGCTTTCTTT. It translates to CASSFPVRWSTEAFF.

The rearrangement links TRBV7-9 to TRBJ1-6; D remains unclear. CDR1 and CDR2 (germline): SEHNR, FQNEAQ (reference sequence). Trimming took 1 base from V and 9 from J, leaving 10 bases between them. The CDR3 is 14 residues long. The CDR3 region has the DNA TGTGCCAGCAGCTTAGTGGCCCCAGTTTCACCCCTCCACTTT. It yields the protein CASSLVAPVSPLHF.

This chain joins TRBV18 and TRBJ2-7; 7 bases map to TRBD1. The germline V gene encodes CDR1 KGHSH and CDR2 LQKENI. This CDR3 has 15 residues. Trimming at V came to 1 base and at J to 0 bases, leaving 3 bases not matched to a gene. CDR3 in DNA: TGTGCCAGCTCACCACGGACAGGCCCCTCCTACGAGCAGTACTTC. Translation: CASSPRTGPSYEQYF.

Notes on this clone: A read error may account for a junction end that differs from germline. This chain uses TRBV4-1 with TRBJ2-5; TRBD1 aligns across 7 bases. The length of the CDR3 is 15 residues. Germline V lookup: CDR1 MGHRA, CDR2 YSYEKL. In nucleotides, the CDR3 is TGCGCCAGCAGCCCAAAGGACAGGAACCAAGAGAACCAGTACTTC. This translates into CASSPKDRNQENQYF.

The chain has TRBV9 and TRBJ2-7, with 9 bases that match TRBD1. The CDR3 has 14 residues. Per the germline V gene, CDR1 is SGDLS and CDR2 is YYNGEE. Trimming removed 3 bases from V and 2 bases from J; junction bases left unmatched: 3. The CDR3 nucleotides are TGTGCCAGCAGCGAGGGACAGGGAGCCTACGAGCAGTACTTC. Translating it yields CASSEGQGAYEQYF.

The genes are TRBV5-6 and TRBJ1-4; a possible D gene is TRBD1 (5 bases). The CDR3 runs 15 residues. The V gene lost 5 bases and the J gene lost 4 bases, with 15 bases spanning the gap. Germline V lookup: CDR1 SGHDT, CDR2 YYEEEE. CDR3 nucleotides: TGTGCCAGCAGATCCAGAAGGGGAAATAATGAAAAACTGTTTTTT. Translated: CASRSRRGNNEKLFF.

The CDR3 loop is CASRREGAYYGYTF. CDR3 DNA sequence: TGTGCCAGCAGACGCGAGGGGGCTTACTATGGCTACACCTTC. J is TRBJ1-2 and V is TRBV6-5, with TRBD1 matching over 7 bases. The germline V gene has CDR1 MNHEY and CDR2 SVGAGI. J gave up 3 bases and V 6 bases, and 7 bases lay outside the gene matches. This CDR3 has 14 amino acids.

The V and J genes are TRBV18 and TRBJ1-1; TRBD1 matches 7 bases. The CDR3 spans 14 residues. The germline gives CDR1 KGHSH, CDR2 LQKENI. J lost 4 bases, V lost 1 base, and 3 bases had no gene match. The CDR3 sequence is CASSPQGAPTEAFF. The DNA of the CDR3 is TGTGCCAGCTCACCACAGGGGGCCCCCACTGAAGCTTTCTTT.